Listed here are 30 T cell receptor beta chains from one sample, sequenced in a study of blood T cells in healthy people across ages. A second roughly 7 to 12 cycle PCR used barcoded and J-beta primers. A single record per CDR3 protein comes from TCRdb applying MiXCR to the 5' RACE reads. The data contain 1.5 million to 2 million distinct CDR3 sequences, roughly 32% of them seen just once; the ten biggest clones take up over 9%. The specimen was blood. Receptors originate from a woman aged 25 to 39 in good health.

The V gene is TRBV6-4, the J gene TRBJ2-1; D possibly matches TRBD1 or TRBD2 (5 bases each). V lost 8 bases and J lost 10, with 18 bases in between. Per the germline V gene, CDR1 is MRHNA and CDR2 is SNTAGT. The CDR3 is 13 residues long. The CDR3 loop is CASAQTGLGEQFF. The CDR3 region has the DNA TGTGCCAGCGCTCAAACGGGGCTCGGGGAGCAGTTCTTC.

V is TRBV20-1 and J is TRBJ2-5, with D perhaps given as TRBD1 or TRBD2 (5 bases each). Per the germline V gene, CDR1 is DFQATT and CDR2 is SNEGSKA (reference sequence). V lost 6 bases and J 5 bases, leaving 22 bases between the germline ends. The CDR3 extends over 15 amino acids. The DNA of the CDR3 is TGCAGTGCGCCGCCGGGACCACCTCCGTCTGAGACCCAGTACTTC. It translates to CSAPPGPPPSETQYF.

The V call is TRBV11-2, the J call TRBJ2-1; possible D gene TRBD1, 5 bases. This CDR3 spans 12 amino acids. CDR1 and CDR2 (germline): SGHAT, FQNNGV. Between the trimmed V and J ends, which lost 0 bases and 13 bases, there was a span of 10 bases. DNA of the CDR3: TGTGCCAGCAGCTTAGAGAGGACATTACAGTTCTTC. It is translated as CASSLERTLQFF.

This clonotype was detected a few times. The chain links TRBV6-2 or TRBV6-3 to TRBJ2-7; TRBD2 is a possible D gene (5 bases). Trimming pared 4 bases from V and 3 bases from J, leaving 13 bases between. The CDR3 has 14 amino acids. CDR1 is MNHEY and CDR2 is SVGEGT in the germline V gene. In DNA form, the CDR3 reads TGTGCCAGCAGTTTTGCGGGCGGCTACTACGAGCAGTACTTC. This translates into CASSFAGGYYEQYF.

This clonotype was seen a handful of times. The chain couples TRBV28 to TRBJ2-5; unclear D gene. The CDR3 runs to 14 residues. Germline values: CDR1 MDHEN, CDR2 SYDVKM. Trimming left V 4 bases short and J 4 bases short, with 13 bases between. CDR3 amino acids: CASSWFGVGETQYF. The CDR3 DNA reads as TGTGCCAGCAGTTGGTTTGGTGTAGGAGAGACCCAGTACTTC.

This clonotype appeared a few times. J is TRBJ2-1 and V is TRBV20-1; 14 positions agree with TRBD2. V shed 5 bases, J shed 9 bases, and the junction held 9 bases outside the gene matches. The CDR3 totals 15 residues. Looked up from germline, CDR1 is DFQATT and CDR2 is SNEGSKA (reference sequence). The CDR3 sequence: CSAPTGLAGASEQFF. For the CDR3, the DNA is TGCAGTGCTCCTACGGGACTAGCGGGAGCGAGTGAGCAGTTCTTC.

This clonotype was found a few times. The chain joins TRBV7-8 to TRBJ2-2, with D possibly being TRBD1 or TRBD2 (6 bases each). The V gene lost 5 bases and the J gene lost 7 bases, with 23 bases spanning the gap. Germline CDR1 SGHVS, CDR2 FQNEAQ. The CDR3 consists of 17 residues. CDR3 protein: CASSPETHGGRGGELFF. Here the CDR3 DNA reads TGTGCCAGCAGCCCAGAGACCCACGGGGGCCGAGGCGGGGAGCTGTTTTTT.

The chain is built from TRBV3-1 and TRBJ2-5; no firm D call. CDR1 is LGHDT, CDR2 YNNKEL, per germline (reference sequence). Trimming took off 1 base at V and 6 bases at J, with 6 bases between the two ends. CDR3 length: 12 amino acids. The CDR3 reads CASSQVSQTQYF. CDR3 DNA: TGTGCCAGCAGCCAAGTCTCGCAGACCCAGTACTTC.

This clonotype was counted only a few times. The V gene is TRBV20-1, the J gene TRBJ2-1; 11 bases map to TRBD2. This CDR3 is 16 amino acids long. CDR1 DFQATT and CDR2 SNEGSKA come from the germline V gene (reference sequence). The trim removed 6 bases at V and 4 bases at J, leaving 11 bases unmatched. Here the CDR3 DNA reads TGCAGTGCCACATCCGGGACTAGCGGAGGTTACAATGAGCAGTTCTTC. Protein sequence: CSATSGTSGGYNEQFF.

The CDR3 nucleotides are TGTGCCAGCAGTCGATTAGGGACTACTAACTATGGCTACACCTTC. Translation gives CASSRLGTTNYGYTF. The chain recombines TRBV12-3 or TRBV12-4 with TRBJ1-2, with a possible D match to TRBD1 (5 bases). V dropped 5 bases and J dropped 0 bases, with 13 bases sitting between them. There are 15 residues in the CDR3.

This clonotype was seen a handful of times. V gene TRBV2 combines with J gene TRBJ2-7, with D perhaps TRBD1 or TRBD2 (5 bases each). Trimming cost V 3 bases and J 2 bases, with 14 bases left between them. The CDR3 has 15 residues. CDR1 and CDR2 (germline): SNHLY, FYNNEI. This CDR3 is CASSDTGTGPYEQYF. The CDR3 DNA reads TGTGCCAGCAGTGATACCGGGACGGGTCCCTACGAGCAGTACTTC.

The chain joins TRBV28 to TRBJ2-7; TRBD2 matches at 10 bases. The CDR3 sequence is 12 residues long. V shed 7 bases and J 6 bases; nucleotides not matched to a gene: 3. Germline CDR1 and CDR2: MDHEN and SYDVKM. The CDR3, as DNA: TGTGCCAGCACTAGCGGGAGTCGCGAGCAGTACTTC. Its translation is CASTSGSREQYF. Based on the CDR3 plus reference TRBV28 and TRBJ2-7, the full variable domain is DVKVTQSSRYLVKRTGEKVFLECVQDMDHENMFWYRQDPGLGLRLIYFSYDVKMKEKGDIPEGYSVSREKKERFSLILESASTNQTSMYLCASTSGSREQYFGPGTRLTVT.

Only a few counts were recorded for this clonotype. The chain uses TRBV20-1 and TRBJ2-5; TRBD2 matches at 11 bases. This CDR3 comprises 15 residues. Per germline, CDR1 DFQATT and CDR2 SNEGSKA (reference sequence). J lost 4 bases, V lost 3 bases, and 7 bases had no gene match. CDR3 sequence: CSASPRLAGTETQYF. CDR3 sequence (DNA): TGCAGTGCTAGTCCGCGACTAGCGGGGACAGAGACCCAGTACTTC.

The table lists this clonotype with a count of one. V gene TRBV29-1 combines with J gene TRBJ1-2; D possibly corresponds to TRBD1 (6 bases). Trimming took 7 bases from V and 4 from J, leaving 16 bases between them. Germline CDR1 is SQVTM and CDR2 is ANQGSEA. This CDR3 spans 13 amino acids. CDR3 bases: TGCAGCGGTGAGAGGTCAGGGGCCTATGGCTACACCTTC. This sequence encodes CSGERSGAYGYTF.

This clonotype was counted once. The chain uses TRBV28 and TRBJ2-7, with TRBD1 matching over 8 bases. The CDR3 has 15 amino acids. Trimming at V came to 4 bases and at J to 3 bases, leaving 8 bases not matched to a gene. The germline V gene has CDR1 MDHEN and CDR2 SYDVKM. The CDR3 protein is CASSWRDRGCYEQYF. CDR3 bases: TGTGCCAGCAGTTGGCGTGACAGGGGATGCTACGAGCAGTACTTC.

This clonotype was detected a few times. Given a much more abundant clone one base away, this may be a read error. In DNA form, the CDR3 reads TGTGCCAGCAGGAGCTCCTATAATTCACCCCTCCACTTT. Protein: CASRSSYNSPLHF. The rearrangement uses TRBV12-3 or TRBV12-4 and TRBJ1-6; D gene ambiguous. With 6 bases removed from V and 0 bases from J, the gap between germline ends came to 3 bases. This CDR3 contains 13 residues.

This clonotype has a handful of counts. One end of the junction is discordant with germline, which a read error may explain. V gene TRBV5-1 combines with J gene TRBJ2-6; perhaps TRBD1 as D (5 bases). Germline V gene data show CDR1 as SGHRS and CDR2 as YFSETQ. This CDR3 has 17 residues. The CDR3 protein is CASSPAAGRSGASVLTF. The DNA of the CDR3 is TGCGCCAGCAGCCCCGCGGCCGGCCGCTCTGGGGCCAGCGTCCTGACTTTC. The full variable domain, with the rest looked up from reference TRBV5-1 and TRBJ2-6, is KAGVTQTPRYLIKTRGQQVTLSCSPISGHRSVSWYQQTPGQGLQFLFEYFSETQRNKGNFPGRFSGRQFSNSRSEMNVSTLELGDSALYLCASSPAAGRSGASVLTFGAGSRLTVL.

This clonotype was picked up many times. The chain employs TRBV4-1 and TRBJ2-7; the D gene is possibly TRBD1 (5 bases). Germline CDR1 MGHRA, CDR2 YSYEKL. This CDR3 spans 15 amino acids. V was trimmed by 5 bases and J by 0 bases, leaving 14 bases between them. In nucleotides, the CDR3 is TGCGCCAGCAGCACCAGGGAAACCCTCTCCTACGAGCAGTACTTC. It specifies CASSTRETLSYEQYF.

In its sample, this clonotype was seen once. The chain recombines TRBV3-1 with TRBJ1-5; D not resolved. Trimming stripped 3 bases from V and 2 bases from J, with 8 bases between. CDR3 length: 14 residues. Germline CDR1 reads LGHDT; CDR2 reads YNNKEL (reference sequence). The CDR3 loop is CASSHGNGNQPQHF. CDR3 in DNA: TGTGCCAGCAGCCATGGGAATGGCAATCAGCCCCAGCATTTT.

For the CDR3, the DNA is TGCAGCGTTGAGCTTTTTGCTCTAGCGGGAGGAGATACGCAGTATTTT. It encodes CSVELFALAGGDTQYF. The V and J genes are TRBV29-1 and TRBJ2-3; 11 nucleotides agree with TRBD2. Germline-derived CDR1 and CDR2 are SQVTM and ANQGSEA. The CDR3 extends over 16 amino acids. The junction had 10 bases not matched to a gene; V was cut back by 3 bases and J by 5 bases.

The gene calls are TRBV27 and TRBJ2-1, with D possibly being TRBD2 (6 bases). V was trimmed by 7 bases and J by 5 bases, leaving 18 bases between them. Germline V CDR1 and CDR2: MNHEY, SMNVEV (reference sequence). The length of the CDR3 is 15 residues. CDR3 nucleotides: TGTGCCAGCAAGACCGGGACTGCAACCCACAATGAGCAGTTCTTC. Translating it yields CASKTGTATHNEQFF.

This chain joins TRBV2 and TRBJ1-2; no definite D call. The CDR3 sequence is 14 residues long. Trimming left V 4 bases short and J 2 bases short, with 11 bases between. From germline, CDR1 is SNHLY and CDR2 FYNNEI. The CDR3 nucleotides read TGTGCCAGCAGTGTTGGCATTCAAAACTATGGCTACACCTTC. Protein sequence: CASSVGIQNYGYTF.

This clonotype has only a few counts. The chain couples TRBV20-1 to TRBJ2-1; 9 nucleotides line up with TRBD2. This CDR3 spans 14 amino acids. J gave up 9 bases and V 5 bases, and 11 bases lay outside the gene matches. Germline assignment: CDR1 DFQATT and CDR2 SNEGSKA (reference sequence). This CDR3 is CSAYVPGLAVEQFF. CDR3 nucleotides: TGCAGTGCTTACGTTCCGGGACTAGCTGTTGAGCAGTTCTTC.

The CDR3 DNA sequence: TGCAGTGCCCTGGCGGGGAACTATGGCTACACCTTC. Its protein product is CSALAGNYGYTF. The V call is TRBV20-1, the J call TRBJ1-2; no firm D call. The CDR3 sequence is 12 residues long. Germline CDR1 reads DFQATT; CDR2 reads SNEGSKA (reference sequence). Trimming pared 6 bases from V and 2 bases from J, leaving 10 bases between.

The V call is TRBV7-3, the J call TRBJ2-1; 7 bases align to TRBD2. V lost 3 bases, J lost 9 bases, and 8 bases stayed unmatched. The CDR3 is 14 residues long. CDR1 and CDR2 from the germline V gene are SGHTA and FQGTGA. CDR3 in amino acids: CASSFNAGDIEQFF. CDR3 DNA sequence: TGTGCCAGCAGCTTTAATGCGGGAGATATTGAGCAGTTCTTC.

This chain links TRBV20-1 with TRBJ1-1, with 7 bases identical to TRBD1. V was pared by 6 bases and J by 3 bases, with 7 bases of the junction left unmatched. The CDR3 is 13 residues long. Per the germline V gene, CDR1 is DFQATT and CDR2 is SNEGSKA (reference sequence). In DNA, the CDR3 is TGCAGTGCCGACAGGGCCCCAGACACTGAAGCTTTCTTT. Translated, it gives CSADRAPDTEAFF.

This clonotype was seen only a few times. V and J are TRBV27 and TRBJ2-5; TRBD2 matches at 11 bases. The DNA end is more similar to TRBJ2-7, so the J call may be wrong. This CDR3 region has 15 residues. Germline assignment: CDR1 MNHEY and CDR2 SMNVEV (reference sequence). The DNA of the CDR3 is TGTGCCAGCAGTTTGTGGACTAGCGGGTCCAACGAGCAGTACTTC. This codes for CASSLWTSGSNEQYF.

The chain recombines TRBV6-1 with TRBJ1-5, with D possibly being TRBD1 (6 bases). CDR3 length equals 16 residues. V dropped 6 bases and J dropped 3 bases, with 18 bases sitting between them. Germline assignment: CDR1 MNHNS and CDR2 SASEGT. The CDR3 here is CASRDQGWEFNQPQHF. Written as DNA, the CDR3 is TGTGCCAGCAGGGATCAGGGGTGGGAGTTCAATCAGCCCCAGCATTTT.

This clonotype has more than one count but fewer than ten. CDR3 in DNA: TGTGCCAGCAGCTTCCGGACTAGCACTGAGCAGTTCTTC. Residues: CASSFRTSTEQFF. The chain employs TRBV7-3 and TRBJ2-1; 8 nucleotides line up with TRBD2. CDR1 is SGHTA, CDR2 FQGTGA, per germline. V shed 3 bases, J shed 9 bases, and the junction held 4 bases outside the gene matches. The CDR3 spans 13 residues.

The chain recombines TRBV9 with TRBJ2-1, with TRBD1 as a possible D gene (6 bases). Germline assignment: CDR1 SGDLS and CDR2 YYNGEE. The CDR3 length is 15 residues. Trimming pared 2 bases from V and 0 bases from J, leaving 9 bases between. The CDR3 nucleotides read TGTGCCAGCAGCGTGAGACAGGTCTCCTACAATGAGCAGTTCTTC. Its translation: CASSVRQVSYNEQFF.